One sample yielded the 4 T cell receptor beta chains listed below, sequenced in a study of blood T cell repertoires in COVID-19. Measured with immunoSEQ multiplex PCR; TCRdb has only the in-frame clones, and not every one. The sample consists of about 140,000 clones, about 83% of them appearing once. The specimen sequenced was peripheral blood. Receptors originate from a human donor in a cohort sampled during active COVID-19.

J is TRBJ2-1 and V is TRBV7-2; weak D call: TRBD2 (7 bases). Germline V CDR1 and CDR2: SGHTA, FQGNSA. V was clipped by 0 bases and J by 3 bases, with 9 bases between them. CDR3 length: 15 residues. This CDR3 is CASSLAGGHYNEQFF. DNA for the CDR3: TGTGCCAGCAGCTTAGCGGGGGGGCACTACAATGAGCAGTTCTTC.

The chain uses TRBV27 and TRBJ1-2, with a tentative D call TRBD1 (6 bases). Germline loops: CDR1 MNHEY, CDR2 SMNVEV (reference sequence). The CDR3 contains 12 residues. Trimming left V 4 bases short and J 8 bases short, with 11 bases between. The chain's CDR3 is CASSSQGEGYTF. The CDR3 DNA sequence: TGTGCCAGCAGTTCACAGGGAGAGGGCTACACCTTC.

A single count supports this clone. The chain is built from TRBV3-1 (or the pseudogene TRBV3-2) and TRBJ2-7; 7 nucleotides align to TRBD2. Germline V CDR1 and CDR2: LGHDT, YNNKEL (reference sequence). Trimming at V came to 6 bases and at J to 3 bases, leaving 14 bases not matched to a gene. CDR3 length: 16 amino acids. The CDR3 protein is CASRLHGRGEGYEQYF. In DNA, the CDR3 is TGTGCCAGCAGACTTCATGGACGAGGGGAGGGCTACGAGCAGTACTTC.

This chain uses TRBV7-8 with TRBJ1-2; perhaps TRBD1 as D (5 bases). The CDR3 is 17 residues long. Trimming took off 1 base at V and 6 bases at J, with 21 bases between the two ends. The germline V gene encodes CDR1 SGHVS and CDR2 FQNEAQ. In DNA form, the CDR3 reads TGTGCCAGCAGCTTAGGGGCCAAGGGGCGGCGCCAGGATGGCTACACCTTC. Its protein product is CASSLGAKGRRQDGYTF.